A single sample is the source of the 4 T cell receptor beta chains below, sequenced in a study of prognosis after radiotherapy for stage I lung cancer. Amplification of the TCR beta CDR3 (from genomic DNA) was done by two-round multiplex PCR. Gene-specific TRBV and TRBJ primers were used in PCR round one. TCRdb independently ran MiXCR on the multiplex PCR reads; one entry per CDR3 protein. The table has about 20,000 distinct CDR3 sequences, under 45% seen once; the top ten hold 25% to 35%. The starting material was PBMCs, obtained before or after stereotactic body radiation therapy (not recorded which). These receptors were collected from a donor at least 50 years old with non-small cell lung cancer.

Details on this clonotype: Its ends do not fully match the called genes, so a read error is possible. The V call is TRBV28, the J call TRBJ1-5; a weak D match, TRBD1 (5 bases). In germline, CDR1 is MDHEN, CDR2 SYDVKM. This CDR3 comprises 16 residues. In nucleotides, the CDR3 is TGTGCTAGCACGGGAACGGGTCAGGGATTGAATCAGCCCCAGCATTTT. Residues: CASTGTGQGLNQPQHF.

This clonotype was seen at least ten times. V gene TRBV20-1 combines with J gene TRBJ2-4; D possibly matches TRBD1 or TRBD2 (5 bases each). Germline CDR1 is DFQATT and CDR2 is SNEGSKA (reference sequence). V was cut by 6 bases and J by 1 base, with 16 bases left in between. This CDR3 spans 15 amino acids. The CDR3 DNA reads TGCAGTGCGAAATCGGAGAGGGGCGCCAAAAACATTCAGTACTTC. Its translation is CSAKSERGAKNIQYF.

This chain connects TRBV27 to TRBJ2-1; 10 nucleotides align to TRBD1. Losses at the gene ends were 8 bases for V and 7 bases for J; bases not matched to a gene: 11. The CDR3 totals 15 residues. CDR1 is MNHEY and CDR2 is SMNVEV in the germline V gene (reference sequence). CDR3 amino acids: CASGPGTGVTNEQFF. CDR3 DNA sequence: TGTGCCAGCGGTCCGGGGACAGGGGTTACGAATGAGCAGTTCTTC.

As for this clonotype: An end of the junction differs from the germline gene, which may be a read error. The V and J genes are TRBV19 and TRBJ2-7; D is possibly TRBD2 (6 bases). The CDR3 loop spans 14 amino acids. Per germline, CDR1 LNHDA and CDR2 SQIVND (reference sequence). This CDR3 is CAISMWRDAYEQYF. CDR3 DNA sequence: TGTGCCATTAGTATGTGGCGGGATGCCTACGAGCAGTACTTC.